This TCR beta chain was recovered during a study of shared clonotypes between healthy human individuals. Between the trimmed V and J ends, which lost 3 bases and 3 bases, there was a span of 0 bases. This CDR3 has 12 residues. CDR1 and CDR2 from the germline V gene are SGHAT and FQNNGV. Study conclusions and caveats: The diversity represented, both genetic and in exposure history, was limited by few donors. Rarefaction showed that sequencing of sorted subsets was incomplete (despite large depth).

For this clone: The antigen remains undetermined. This may come from a read error, since a much larger clone is one base off.

Clones were sequenced by immunoSEQ multiplex PCR, and TCRdb holds only the in-frame ones, with some missing. This repertoire shows roughly 640,000 clones, about 74% found once; its top ten account for approximately 1.7%. Sequencing used memory CD4+ T cells sorted from blood. The subset is: CD45RA-negative fraction. The receptor was derived from a woman in her thirties in good health. J is TRBJ1-6 and V is TRBV11-2; no reliable D call. CDR3 residues: CASSFYNSPLHF. The CDR3 DNA sequence: TGTGCCAGCAGCTTCTATAATTCACCCCTCCACTTT.